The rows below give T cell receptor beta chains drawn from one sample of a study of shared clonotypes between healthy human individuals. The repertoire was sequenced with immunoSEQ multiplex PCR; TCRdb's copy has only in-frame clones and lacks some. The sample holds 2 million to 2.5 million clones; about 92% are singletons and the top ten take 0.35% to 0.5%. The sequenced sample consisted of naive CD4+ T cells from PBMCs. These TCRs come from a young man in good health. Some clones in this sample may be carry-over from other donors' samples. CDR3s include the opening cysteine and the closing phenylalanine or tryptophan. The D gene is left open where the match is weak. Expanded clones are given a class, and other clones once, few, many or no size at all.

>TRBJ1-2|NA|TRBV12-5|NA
CASGLGNRENYGYTF
TGTGCTAGTGGTTTGGGAAACAGGGAGAACTATGGCTACACCTTC
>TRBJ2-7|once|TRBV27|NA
CASTGYDWIYEQYF
TGTGCCAGCACGGGATACGACTGGATCTACGAGCAGTACTTC
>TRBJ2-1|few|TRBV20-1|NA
CSARLYNEQFF
TGCAGTGCTAGACTGTACAATGAGCAGTTCTTC
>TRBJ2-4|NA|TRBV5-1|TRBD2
CASSLAQGASGRVKNIQYF
TGCGCCAGCAGCTTGGCCCAAGGAGCTAGCGGGAGAGTCAAAAACATTCAGTACTTC
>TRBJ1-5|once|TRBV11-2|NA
CASSLAPGDQPQHF
TGTGCCAGCAGCTTAGCCCCAGGGGATCAGCCCCAGCATTTT
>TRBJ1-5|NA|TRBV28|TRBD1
CASSFFDRADSNQPQHF
TGTGCCAGCAGTTTTTTCGACAGGGCTGATAGCAATCAGCCCCAGCATTTT
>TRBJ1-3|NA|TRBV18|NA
CASSPPGPGPGNTIYF
TGTGCCAGCTCACCACCGGGTCCGGGCCCTGGAAACACCATATATTTT
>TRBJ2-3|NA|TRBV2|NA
CASSPPGASNSDTQYF
TGTGCCAGCAGTCCCCCCGGGGCCTCAAACTCGGATACGCAGTATTTT
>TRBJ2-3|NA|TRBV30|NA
CAWSIGVTDTQYF
TGTGCCTGGAGCATCGGGGTCACAGATACGCAGTATTTT
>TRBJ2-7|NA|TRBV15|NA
CATSRASGSGDYEQYF
TGTGCCACCAGCAGAGCCTCCGGGTCTGGGGACTACGAGCAGTACTTC
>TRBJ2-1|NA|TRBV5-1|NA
CASSPGGQIIHEQFF
TGCGCCAGCAGCCCCGGGGGACAGATTATACATGAGCAGTTCTTC
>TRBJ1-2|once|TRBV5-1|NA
CASSLEQVMGGYTF
TGCGCCAGCAGCTTGGAACAGGTGATGGGTGGCTACACCTTC
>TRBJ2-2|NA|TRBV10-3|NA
CAISESRGTGELFF
TGTGCCATCAGTGAGTCGAGGGGGACCGGGGAGCTGTTTTTT